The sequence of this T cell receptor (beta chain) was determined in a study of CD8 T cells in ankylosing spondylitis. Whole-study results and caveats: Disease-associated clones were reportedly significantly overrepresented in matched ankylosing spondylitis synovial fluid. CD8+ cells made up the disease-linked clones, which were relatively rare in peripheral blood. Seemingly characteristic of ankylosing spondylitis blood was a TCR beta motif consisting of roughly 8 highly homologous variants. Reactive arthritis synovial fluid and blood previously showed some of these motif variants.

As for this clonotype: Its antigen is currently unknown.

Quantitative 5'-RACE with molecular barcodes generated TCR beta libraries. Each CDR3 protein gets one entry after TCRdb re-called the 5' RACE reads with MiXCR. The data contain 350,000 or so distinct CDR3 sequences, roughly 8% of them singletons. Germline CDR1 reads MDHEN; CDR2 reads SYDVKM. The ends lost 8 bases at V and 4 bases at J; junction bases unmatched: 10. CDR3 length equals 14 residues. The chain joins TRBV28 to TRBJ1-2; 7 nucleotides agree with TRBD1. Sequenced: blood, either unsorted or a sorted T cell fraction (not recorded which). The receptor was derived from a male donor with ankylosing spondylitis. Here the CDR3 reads CASGLGRGAYGYTF. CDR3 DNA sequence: TGTGCCAGCGGGTTGGGCAGGGGGGCCTATGGCTACACCTTC.